This T cell receptor (beta chain) was sequenced during a study of cytomegalovirus exposure and HLA in healthy donors. The PCR was carried out with 60 Vbeta primers and 13 Jbeta primers. The method was immunoSEQ multiplex PCR; TCRdb's version includes in-frame clones alone and lacks a portion of them. The sample has under 200,000 clones, 78% seen once. The TCR sequence derives from a woman aged 45 to 65 in good health and CMV-seropositive. Sequencing was done on a sample of PBMCs.

As DNA, the CDR3 is TGTGCCTGGAGAAGTAGCTCCTACAATGAGCAGTTCTTC. Protein sequence: CAWRSSSYNEQFF. The V call is TRBV30, the J call TRBJ2-1; D gene ambiguous. CDR1 GTSNPN and CDR2 SVGIG come from the germline V gene (reference sequence). This CDR3 has 13 amino acids. The ends were cut back, 3 bases at V and 0 bases at J, with 6 bases in the middle.